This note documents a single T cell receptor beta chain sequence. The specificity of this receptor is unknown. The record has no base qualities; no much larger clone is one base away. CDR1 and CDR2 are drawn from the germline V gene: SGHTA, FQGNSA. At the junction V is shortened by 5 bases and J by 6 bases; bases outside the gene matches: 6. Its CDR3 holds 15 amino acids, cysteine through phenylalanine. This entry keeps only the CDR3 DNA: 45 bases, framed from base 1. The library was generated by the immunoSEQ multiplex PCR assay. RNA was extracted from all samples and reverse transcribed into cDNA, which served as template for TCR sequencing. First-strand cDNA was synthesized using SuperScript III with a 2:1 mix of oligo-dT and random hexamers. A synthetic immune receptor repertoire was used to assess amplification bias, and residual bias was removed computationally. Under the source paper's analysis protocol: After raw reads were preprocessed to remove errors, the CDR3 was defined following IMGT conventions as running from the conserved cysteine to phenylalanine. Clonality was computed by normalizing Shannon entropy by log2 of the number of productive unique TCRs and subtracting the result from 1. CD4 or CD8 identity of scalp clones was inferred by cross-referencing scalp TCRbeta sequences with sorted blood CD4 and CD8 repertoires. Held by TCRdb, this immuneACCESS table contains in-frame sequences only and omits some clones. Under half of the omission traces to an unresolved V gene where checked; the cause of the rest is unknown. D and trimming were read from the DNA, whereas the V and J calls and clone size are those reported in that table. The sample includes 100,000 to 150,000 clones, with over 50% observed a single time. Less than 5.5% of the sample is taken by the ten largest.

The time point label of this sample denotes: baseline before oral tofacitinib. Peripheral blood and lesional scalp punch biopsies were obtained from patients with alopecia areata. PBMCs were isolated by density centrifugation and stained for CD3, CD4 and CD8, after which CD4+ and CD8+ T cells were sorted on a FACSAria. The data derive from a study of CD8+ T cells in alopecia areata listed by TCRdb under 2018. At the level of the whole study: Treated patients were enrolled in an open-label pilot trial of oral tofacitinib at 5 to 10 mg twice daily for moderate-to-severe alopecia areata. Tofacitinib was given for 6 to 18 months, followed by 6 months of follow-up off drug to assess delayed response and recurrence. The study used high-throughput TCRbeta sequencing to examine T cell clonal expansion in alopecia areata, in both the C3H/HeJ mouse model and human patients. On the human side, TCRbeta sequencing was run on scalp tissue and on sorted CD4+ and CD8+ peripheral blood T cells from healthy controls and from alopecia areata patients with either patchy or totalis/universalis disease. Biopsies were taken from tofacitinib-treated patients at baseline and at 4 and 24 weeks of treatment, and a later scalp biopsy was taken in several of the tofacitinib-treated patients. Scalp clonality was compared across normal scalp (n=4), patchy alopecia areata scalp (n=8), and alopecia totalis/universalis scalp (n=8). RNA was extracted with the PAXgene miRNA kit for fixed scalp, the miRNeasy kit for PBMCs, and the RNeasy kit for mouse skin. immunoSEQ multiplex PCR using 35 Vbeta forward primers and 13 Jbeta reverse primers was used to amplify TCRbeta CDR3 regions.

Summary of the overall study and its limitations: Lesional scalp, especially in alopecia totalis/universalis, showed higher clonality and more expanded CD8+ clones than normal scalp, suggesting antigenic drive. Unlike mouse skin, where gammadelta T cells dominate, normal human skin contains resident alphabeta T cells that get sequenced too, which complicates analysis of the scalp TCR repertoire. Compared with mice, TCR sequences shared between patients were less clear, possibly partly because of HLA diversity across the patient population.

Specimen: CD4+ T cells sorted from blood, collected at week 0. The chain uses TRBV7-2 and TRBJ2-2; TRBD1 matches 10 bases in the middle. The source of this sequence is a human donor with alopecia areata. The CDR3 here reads CASSPRTGGAGELFF. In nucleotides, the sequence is TGTGCCAGCAGCCCCAGGACAGGGGGGGCCGGGGAGCTGTTTTTT.